This T cell receptor beta chain was recovered during a study of cytomegalovirus exposure and HLA in healthy donors. PCR primers comprised 60 Vbeta and 13 Jbeta primers. Only in-frame clones appear in the TCRdb table, and some are missing; sequencing was by immunoSEQ multiplex PCR. The table lists 150,000 or so clones, with 1.5% to 2% in the top ten. The CDR3 covers 13 residues. In germline, CDR1 is MNHEY, CDR2 SMNVEV (reference sequence). Germline trimming cut 2 bases from V and 8 bases from J; bases unmatched to any gene: 3. The sequenced sample consisted of PBMCs. The V gene is TRBV27, the J gene TRBJ2-1, with 7 nucleotides matching TRBD2. This receptor was obtained from a woman between 40 and 55 years old in good health and CMV-seropositive. The CDR3 sequence: CASSLAGDHEQFF. CDR3 DNA sequence: TGTGCCAGCAGTTTAGCGGGAGATCATGAGCAGTTCTTC.